The 28 T cell receptor beta chains below all came from one sample that was sequenced in a study of blood T cell repertoires in COVID-19. Clones were read by immunoSEQ multiplex PCR, and TCRdb kept only the in-frame ones, dropping some. The table includes 130,000 to 150,000 clones, 65% to 80% detected once. Sequenced: peripheral blood. The receptors originated from a man in his 60s with acute or convalescent COVID-19.

The rearrangement uses TRBV18 and TRBJ2-5; 7 bases match TRBD2. The V gene end was trimmed by 3 bases and the J gene end by 1 base; junction bases not matched to a gene: 11. The CDR3 has 17 residues. From germline, CDR1 is KGHSH and CDR2 LQKENI. CDR3 sequence (DNA): TGTGCCAGCTCACCCCCCCGAGGGAGGGACCTCCAAGAGACCCAGTACTTC. Residues: CASSPPRGRDLQETQYF.

The V call is TRBV7-9, the J call TRBJ1-2; maybe TRBD1 (5 bases). Trimming pared 5 bases from V and 6 bases from J, leaving 13 bases between. The CDR3 contains 13 residues. Germline-derived CDR1 and CDR2 are SEHNR and FQNEAQ (reference sequence). CDR3 residues: CASSADSWDGYTF. The CDR3 DNA reads as TGTGCCAGCAGCGCCGACAGTTGGGATGGCTACACCTTC.

The chain employs TRBV28 and TRBJ1-2, with 7 bases that match TRBD1. The CDR3 consists of 14 residues. Germline CDR1 and CDR2: MDHEN and SYDVKM. Trimming removed 6 bases from V and 6 bases from J; junction bases left unmatched: 10. The CDR3 loop is CASRDPDRFDGYTF. The CDR3 nucleotides are TGTGCCAGCAGGGACCCGGACAGGTTTGATGGCTACACCTTC.

This rearrangement joins TRBV7-8 to TRBJ2-1, with 7 positions matching TRBD2. Trimming took 7 bases from V and 7 from J; bases not matched to a gene: 16. This CDR3 region has 16 residues. Germline assignment: CDR1 SGHVS and CDR2 FQNEAQ. CDR3 sequence reads: CASTRPPAGFENEQFF. CDR3 DNA sequence: TGTGCCAGCACCCGCCCCCCAGCGGGGTTTGAGAATGAGCAGTTCTTC.

The chain has TRBV9 and TRBJ2-1; 9 bases fit TRBD2. The CDR3 runs 15 residues. Germline V CDR1 and CDR2: SGDLS, YYNGEE. J was trimmed by 7 bases and V by 4 bases; bases with no gene match: 9. CDR3 sequence reads: CASSPFSGSYNEQFF. For the CDR3, the DNA is TGTGCCAGCAGCCCATTTAGCGGGAGTTATAATGAGCAGTTCTTC. The variable domain in full, with the rest retrieved from reference TRBV9 and TRBJ2-1, is DSGVTQTPKHLITATGQRVTLRCSPRSGDLSVYWYQQSLDQGLQFLIQYYNGEERAKGNILERFSAQQFPDLHSELNLSSLELGDSALYFCASSPFSGSYNEQFFGPGTRLTVL.

The chain is built from TRBV27 and TRBJ2-2; weak D call: TRBD1 (5 bases). The CDR3 has 13 amino acids. Germline V gives CDR1 MNHEY, CDR2 SMNVEV (reference sequence). Trimming shortened V by 3 bases and J by 6 bases, and 8 bases separated the two germline ends. CDR3: CASSFPGPGELFF. The CDR3 bases are TGTGCCAGCAGTTTTCCAGGGCCCGGGGAGCTGTTTTTT.

This clone was counted once. This rearrangement joins TRBV28 to TRBJ1-3, with TRBD1 as a possible D gene (5 bases). The CDR3 has 13 amino acids. V gave up 6 bases and J gave up 4 bases, with 10 bases separating them. The germline gives CDR1 MDHEN, CDR2 SYDVKM. The CDR3: CASRGGAGNTIYF. The CDR3 DNA is TGTGCCAGCAGGGGGGGTGCAGGAAACACCATATATTTT.

V is TRBV7-8 and J is TRBJ2-1; 7 bases are a match to TRBD2. CDR1 and CDR2 (germline): SGHVS, FQNEAQ. V was pared by 3 bases and J by 7 bases, with 3 bases of the junction left unmatched. The CDR3 covers 13 residues. CDR3 loop: CASSLGEGNEQFF. CDR3 DNA sequence: TGTGCCAGCAGCTTGGGGGAGGGGAATGAGCAGTTCTTC. Full variable domain (rest looked up from reference TRBV7-8 and TRBJ2-1): GAGVSQSPRYKVAKRGQDVALRCDPISGHVSLFWYQQALGQGPEFLTYFQNEAQLDKSGLPSDRFFAERPEGSVSTLKIQRTQQEDSAVYLCASSLGEGNEQFFGPGTRLTVL.

V and J are TRBV10-3 and TRBJ2-5; 7 bases match TRBD2. The CDR3 has 12 amino acids. V was pared by 5 bases and J by 4 bases, with 1 base of the junction left unmatched. Germline V gene data show CDR1 as ENHRY and CDR2 as SYGVKD. CDR3 loop: CAISLAGETQYF. The CDR3, as DNA: TGTGCCATCAGTTTAGCGGGAGAGACCCAGTACTTC.

This chain uses TRBV7-9 with TRBJ1-5; unclear D gene. Trimming took 8 bases from V and 3 from J, leaving 14 bases between them. This CDR3 has 14 residues. The germline V gene encodes CDR1 SEHNR and CDR2 FQNEAQ (reference sequence). CDR3 nucleotide sequence: TGTGCCAGCTCAGTTCAGAACCACAATCAGCCCCAGCATTTT. The encoded protein is CASSVQNHNQPQHF.

The rearrangement links TRBV6-5 to TRBJ1-1; D might be TRBD1 (5 bases). The CDR3 sequence is 11 residues long. Per the germline V gene, CDR1 is MNHEY and CDR2 is SVGAGI. CDR3 protein: CVVRGVRGAFF. The CDR3 DNA follows: TGTGTAGTTCGGGGGGTCCGAGGGGCTTTCTTT.

This rearrangement joins TRBV6-5 to TRBJ1-5; no reliable D call. Germline V CDR1 and CDR2: MNHEY, SVGAGI. The germline V and J ends were trimmed by 5 bases and 4 bases, with 9 bases remaining between them. This CDR3 spans 13 amino acids. This CDR3 is CASSRTLNQPQHF. CDR3 sequence (DNA): TGTGCCAGCAGTCGCACTCTAAATCAGCCCCAGCATTTT.

The chain couples TRBV5-8 to TRBJ1-3; D is unclear. The V end was cut by 4 bases, the J end by 3 bases, with 11 bases between. Germline V CDR1 and CDR2: SGHTS, YDEGEE. This CDR3 has 14 residues. The CDR3 loop is CASSPNLGGNTIYF. In DNA form, the CDR3 reads TGTGCCAGCAGCCCTAACCTAGGTGGAAACACCATATATTTT.

The CDR3 is CASSQEGQGGTEAFF. CDR3 nucleotide sequence: TGTGCCAGCAGCCAAGAGGGACAGGGTGGTACTGAAGCTTTCTTT. This chain connects TRBV4-2 to TRBJ1-1, with TRBD1 matching over 9 bases. J gave up 5 bases and V 0 bases, and 4 bases lay outside the gene matches. This CDR3 region has 15 residues. Germline V gene data show CDR1 as LGHNA and CDR2 as YNFKEQ.

The V call is TRBV29-1, the J call TRBJ1-1; tentative D call: TRBD1 (6 bases). The CDR3 totals 13 residues. The germline V and J ends were trimmed by 4 bases and 5 bases, with 14 bases remaining between them. The V gene's germline CDR1 is SQVTM and CDR2 ANQGSEA. CDR3 nucleotides: TGCAGCGTTGCCATGGGCAGGGGAACTGAAGCTTTCTTT. It is translated as CSVAMGRGTEAFF. The variable domain in full, with the rest retrieved from reference TRBV29-1 and TRBJ1-1, is SAVISQKPSRDICQRGTSLTIQCQVDSQVTMMFWYRQQPGQSLTLIATANQGSEATYESGFVIDKFPISRPNLTFSTLTVSNMSPEDSSIYLCSVAMGRGTEAFFGQGTRLTVV.

The chain carries TRBV19 and TRBJ2-2, with TRBD2 matching over 7 bases. V lost 5 bases and J lost 3; bases outside the gene matches: 9. This CDR3 spans 16 amino acids. The germline gives CDR1 LNHDA, CDR2 SQIVND (reference sequence). The CDR3 DNA sequence: TGTGCCAGTAGTCCAGTGGGGGGGGAGCACACCGGGGAGCTGTTTTTT. This codes for CASSPVGGEHTGELFF.

Ten or more counts support this clone. The chain links TRBV5-6 to TRBJ1-5, with a possible D match to TRBD1 (5 bases). Trimming pared 3 bases from V and 4 bases from J, leaving 11 bases between. CDR3 length: 14 residues. CDR1 is SGHDT and CDR2 is YYEEEE in the germline V gene. The CDR3: CASSWDLGNQPQHF. Written as DNA, the CDR3 is TGTGCCAGCAGCTGGGACTTGGGGAATCAGCCCCAGCATTTT.

Comments on this clone: At the DNA level, this CDR3 is encoded by other sequences in the same sample as well. The V call is TRBV28, the J call TRBJ1-2; D gene uncertain. Trimming removed 1 base at V and 1 base at J, with 7 bases between. The CDR3 runs 14 residues. Germline V CDR1 and CDR2: MDHEN, SYDVKM. CDR3 bases: TGTGCCAGCAGTTTATCGAGAGTTAACTATGGCTACACCTTC. It translates to CASSLSRVNYGYTF.

The rearrangement joins TRBV5-4 to TRBJ1-1; 9 bases are shared with TRBD1. Germline V CDR1 and CDR2: SGHNT, YYREEE (reference sequence). After removal of 2 bases from V and 5 bases from J, the junction contained 10 bases not matched to a gene. The CDR3 is 16 amino acids. CDR3 in DNA: TGTGCCAGCAGCTTAGAACCGGGACAGGGAGGAACTGAAGCTTTCTTT. The encoded protein is CASSLEPGQGGTEAFF.

This clone was seen ten or more times. The rearrangement links TRBV2 to TRBJ2-7, with 7 bases fitting TRBD2. Trimming cost V 7 bases and J 6 bases; bases outside gene matches: 9. Germline V gives CDR1 SNHLY, CDR2 FYNNEI. CDR3 size: 13 residues. CDR3 protein: CASTPPAGVEQYF. Written as DNA, the CDR3 is TGTGCCAGCACTCCTCCCGCGGGGGTCGAGCAGTACTTC.

The CDR3 nucleotides read TGTGCCAGCAGTTTGGGGTTAGCGGGAGGTTCGGGTGAGCAGTTCTTC. This gives the protein CASSLGLAGGSGEQFF. The V call is TRBV28, the J call TRBJ2-1, with 10 positions matching TRBD2. The ends lost 3 bases at V and 9 bases at J; junction bases unmatched: 11. CDR1 and CDR2 from the germline V gene are MDHEN and SYDVKM. The CDR3 runs to 16 residues.

The chain is built from TRBV2 and TRBJ1-5; no reliable D call. The CDR3 contains 16 residues. Germline assignment: CDR1 SNHLY and CDR2 FYNNEI. Trimming stripped 6 bases from V and 7 bases from J, with 22 bases between. The CDR3 DNA follows: TGTGCCAGCAGGCCCCCTGGTCATTCAAACATCCAGCCCCAGCATTTT. This gives the protein CASRPPGHSNIQPQHF.

This chain's CDR3 is CASSVGGETGELFF. CDR3 bases: TGTGCCAGCAGTGTAGGAGGGGAAACCGGGGAGCTGTTTTTT. This chain uses TRBV3-1 (or the pseudogene TRBV3-2) with TRBJ2-2, with a tentative D call TRBD2 (6 bases). Per germline, CDR1 LGHDT and CDR2 YNNKEL (reference sequence). Trimming cost V 6 bases and J 5 bases, with 13 bases left between them. CDR3 size: 14 residues.

The genes are TRBV9 and TRBJ1-3; D remains unclear. Germline assignment: CDR1 SGDLS and CDR2 YYNGEE. The CDR3 contains 16 residues. V gave up 4 bases and J gave up 2 bases, with 16 bases separating them. CDR3 coding DNA: TGTGCCAGCAGCCCCCGGGTCCCGCAACCTGGAAACACCATATATTTT. Translation: CASSPRVPQPGNTIYF.

This chain uses TRBV19 with TRBJ2-7; 7 bases are a match to TRBD2. This CDR3 is built from 15 residues. Per germline, CDR1 LNHDA and CDR2 SQIVND (reference sequence). Trimming cost V 3 bases and J 2 bases; bases outside gene matches: 7. The CDR3 loop reads CASSMGSGFTYEQYF. The CDR3 DNA is TGTGCCAGTAGTATGGGTAGCGGGTTCACCTACGAGCAGTACTTC. The entire variable domain, with the rest obtained from reference TRBV19 and TRBJ2-7, is as follows: DGGITQSPKYLFRKEGQNVTLSCEQNLNHDAMYWYRQDPGQGLRLIYYSQIVNDFQKGDIAEGYSVSREKKESFPLTVTSAQKNPTAFYLCASSMGSGFTYEQYFGPGTRLTVT.

V is TRBV6-5 and J is TRBJ2-1; no reliable D call. CDR3 length: 13 amino acids. Trimming shortened V by 6 bases and J by 3 bases, and 9 bases separated the two germline ends. Germline V gene sequence: CDR1 MNHEY, CDR2 SVGAGI. The CDR3 sequence: CASRQSGYNEQFF. The CDR3 DNA reads TGTGCCAGCAGGCAGTCGGGCTACAATGAGCAGTTCTTC.

CDR3 residues: CASSATSGAYNEQFF. CDR3 sequence (DNA): TGTGCCAGCAGCGCCACTAGCGGGGCCTACAATGAGCAGTTCTTC. The chain joins TRBV9 to TRBJ2-1; 10 bases line up with TRBD2. The germline V gene encodes CDR1 SGDLS and CDR2 YYNGEE. V shed 3 bases and J 2 bases; nucleotides not matched to a gene: 2. CDR3 length: 15 amino acids.

With respect to this clone: This sample includes further DNA sequences coding for the same CDR3. The chain links TRBV6-5 to TRBJ2-7, with D possibly matching TRBD2 (6 bases). Germline V lookup: CDR1 MNHEY, CDR2 SVGAGI. This CDR3 region has 14 residues. V was cut by 7 bases and J by 0 bases, with 13 bases left in between. The CDR3 loop is CASTRDFSSYEQYF. CDR3 DNA sequence: TGTGCCAGCACTCGGGACTTCAGCTCCTACGAGCAGTACTTC.